This TCR beta chain stems from a study of post-analysis software for immune sequencing data. The wider study: Relapsing-remitting, secondary progressive and progressive-relapsing forms made up the multiple sclerosis disease courses. General observations from the study: Multiple sclerosis patients showed significantly lower normalized Chao1 diversity than controls did. Batch-mates among the samples co-clustered strongly by F measure.

The TCR beta cDNA libraries carried unique molecular identifiers. Each CDR3 protein gets one entry after TCRdb re-called the PCR reads with MiXCR. Of roughly 730,000 distinct CDR3 sequences detected, roughly 27% appear once; the ten largest clones hold more than 0.55%. This clonotype was seen a handful of times. Its specificity is unknown. Specimen: blood. The sequence came from a girl aged 5 to 17 with multiple sclerosis.

The CDR3 nucleotides read TGTGCCATCAGTGACCCCCGACGGGTCGAGAATGAGCAGTTCTTC. This encodes CAISDPRRVENEQFF. The V and J genes are TRBV10-3 and TRBJ2-1; D call uncertain. The CDR3 has 15 residues. Germline V gene sequence: CDR1 ENHRY, CDR2 SYGVKD. V gave up 3 bases and J gave up 7 bases, with 16 bases separating them.